Shown below are 24 T cell receptor beta chains from a single sample sequenced in a study of T cells in Graves' hyperthyroidism and ophthalmopathy. TCR beta CDR3 regions were amplified from RNA. When the TCR CDR3 underwent first-round RT-PCR, the HTBI primer set was used. TCRdb re-called the multiplex PCR reads with MiXCR, one entry per CDR3 protein. The sample shows around 690,000 distinct CDR3 sequences, 15% to 20% of them seen only once. The sequenced material came from blood. These receptors all come from a man between 45 and 60 years old with Graves' hyperthyroidism.

In its sample, this clonotype was seen many times. This chain links TRBV25-1 with TRBJ1-6; D may be TRBD1 (5 bases). Germline V gene lookup returns CDR1 MGHDK and CDR2 SYGVNS. The CDR3 is made up of 13 amino acids. The V end was cut by 0 bases, the J end by 11 bases, with 8 bases between. CDR3 bases: TGTGCCAGCAGTGAATATAAGGGGCCACCCCTCCACTTT. Its translation is CASSEYKGPPLHF. The full variable domain, rest sourced from reference TRBV25-1 and TRBJ1-6, is EADIYQTPRYLVIGTGKKITLECSQTMGHDKMYWYQQDPGMELHLIHYSYGVNSTEKGDLSSESTVSRIRTEHFPLTLESARPSHTSQYLCASSEYKGPPLHFGNGTRLTVT.

There are a few counts of this clonotype. The CDR3 reads CASSPRDREFAGNTIYF. The CDR3 bases are TGTGCCAGCTCGCCTCGGGACAGGGAGTTCGCTGGAAACACCATATATTTT. The rearrangement joins TRBV18 to TRBJ1-3; TRBD1 matches at 9 bases. This CDR3 is 17 amino acids long. Unmatched junction bases numbered 11, after V lost 6 bases and J lost 2 bases. The V gene's germline CDR1 is KGHSH and CDR2 LQKENI.

This clonotype was detected a few times. This chain uses TRBV19 with TRBJ2-7; 12 nucleotides match TRBD2. With V trimmed by 3 bases and J by 5 bases, 5 bases remained unmatched. This CDR3 has 15 residues. Looked up from germline, CDR1 is LNHDA and CDR2 is SQIVND (reference sequence). The CDR3 DNA is TGTGCCAGTAGTATGGGACTAGCGGGCCTCAACGAGCAGTACTTC. Translating it yields CASSMGLAGLNEQYF.

This clonotype has ten or more counts. The genes are TRBV3-1 and TRBJ2-5; a weak D match, TRBD1 (6 bases). The V end was cut by 0 bases, the J end by 7 bases, with 12 bases between. CDR1 is LGHDT and CDR2 is YNNKEL in the germline V gene (reference sequence). This CDR3 has 14 amino acids. This CDR3 reads CASSQDLVGGTQYF. The CDR3 bases are TGTGCCAGCAGCCAAGATCTCGTAGGGGGGACCCAGTACTTC.

This clonotype was observed at least ten times. This chain links TRBV9 with TRBJ2-7; D may match TRBD1 or TRBD2 (5 bases each). This CDR3 has 14 amino acids. V gave up 0 bases and J gave up 5 bases, with 12 bases separating them. From germline, CDR1 is SGDLS and CDR2 YYNGEE. CDR3 sequence reads: CASSVGGEWDEQYF. The DNA for the CDR3 is TGTGCCAGCAGCGTAGGAGGGGAATGGGACGAGCAGTACTTC.

This clonotype was detected many times. The chain employs TRBV20-1 and TRBJ2-5, with a possible D match to TRBD1 (6 bases). Germline V gene sequence: CDR1 DFQATT, CDR2 SNEGSKA (reference sequence). V lost 6 bases and J lost 3, with 23 bases in between. This CDR3 spans 16 amino acids. CDR3 in DNA: TGCAGTGCCAAGGTAGACCCGGGACAACTAAAAGAGACCCAGTACTTC. The encoded protein is CSAKVDPGQLKETQYF.

The sample holds a few counts of this clonotype. As DNA, the CDR3 is TGTGCCAGCAGCTCGGGACTAGCGGGTGCCAACACCGGGGAGCTGTTTTTT. Translated: CASSSGLAGANTGELFF. This chain connects TRBV7-6 to TRBJ2-2; 12 bases map to TRBD2. Trimming cost V 4 bases and J 2 bases; bases outside gene matches: 5. Per germline, CDR1 SGHVS and CDR2 FNYEAQ. The CDR3 length is 17 residues.

This clonotype has ten or more counts. The chain recombines TRBV28 with TRBJ2-7, with D perhaps TRBD2 (5 bases). V lost 6 bases to trimming and J lost 0 bases, with 15 bases between them. Looked up from germline, CDR1 is MDHEN and CDR2 is SYDVKM. CDR3 length: 15 residues. CDR3 sequence (DNA): TGTGCCAGCAGACCCGCGGAGGCCAGCTCCTACGAGCAGTACTTC. Translation gives CASRPAEASSYEQYF. The full variable domain, completed using reference TRBV28 and TRBJ2-7, is DVKVTQSSRYLVKRTGEKVFLECVQDMDHENMFWYRQDPGLGLRLIYFSYDVKMKEKGDIPEGYSVSREKKERFSLILESASTNQTSMYLCASRPAEASSYEQYFGPGTRLTVT.

This clonotype was seen repeatedly, ten times or more. This chain connects TRBV6-1 to TRBJ2-7; D uncertain. CDR1 is MNHNS, CDR2 SASEGT, per germline. This CDR3 has 13 amino acids. The V end lost 5 bases, the J end lost 5 bases, and 13 bases lay between the germline ends. CDR3 residues: CASSPTRVNEQYF. CDR3 DNA sequence: TGTGCCAGCAGTCCCACACGGGTTAACGAGCAGTACTTC.

The chain combines TRBV20-1 with TRBJ2-7; D call uncertain. Trimming cost V 4 bases and J 4 bases, with 8 bases left between them. The CDR3 consists of 11 residues. Per germline, CDR1 DFQATT and CDR2 SNEGSKA (reference sequence). CDR3 sequence (DNA): TGCAGTGCTAAACGAAATTACGAGCAGTACTTC. This encodes CSAKRNYEQYF.

The chain recombines TRBV13 with TRBJ1-5; D gene ambiguous. CDR1 is PRHDT, CDR2 FYEKMQ, per germline (reference sequence). The V gene lost 0 bases and the J gene lost 4 bases, with 13 bases spanning the gap. The CDR3 is 16 amino acids. The CDR3 reads CASSLGVGRPNQPQHF. In DNA form, the CDR3 reads TGTGCCAGCAGCTTAGGCGTAGGACGGCCAAATCAGCCCCAGCATTTT.

The sample holds a few counts of this clonotype. The chain is built from TRBV7-3 and TRBJ1-1; possibly TRBD1 for D (5 bases). Trimming left V 2 bases short and J 5 bases short, with 18 bases between. This CDR3 has 16 amino acids. Germline loops: CDR1 SGHTA, CDR2 FQGTGA. CDR3 nucleotides: TGTGCCAGCAGCTTAGGAGGTTTCGGGGGGTCTACTGAAGCTTTCTTT. Encoded protein: CASSLGGFGGSTEAFF.

This chain connects TRBV27 to TRBJ2-7, with 7 bases that match TRBD2. The germline V gene encodes CDR1 MNHEY and CDR2 SMNVEV (reference sequence). V shed 1 base and J 3 bases; nucleotides not matched to a gene: 15. The length of the CDR3 is 18 residues. The CDR3 nucleotides are TGTGCCAGCAGTTTATATCCCCTGGGGGTAGCGGGTTACTACGAGCAGTACTTC. Amino acids: CASSLYPLGVAGYYEQYF.

This chain uses TRBV24-1 with TRBJ2-1; D tentatively reads TRBD1 or TRBD2 (6 bases each). Germline V gene sequence: CDR1 KGHDR, CDR2 SFDVKD. This CDR3 contains 15 residues. The V gene lost 5 bases and the J gene lost 0 bases, with 10 bases spanning the gap. CDR3 nucleotide sequence: TGTGCCACCAGTGTACAGGGACTCTCCTACAATGAGCAGTTCTTC. Its translation: CATSVQGLSYNEQFF.

The rearrangement uses TRBV6-1 and TRBJ2-7; possible D gene TRBD2, 5 bases. The CDR3 is made up of 14 amino acids. V was clipped by 3 bases and J by 9 bases, with 18 bases between them. Germline values: CDR1 MNHNS, CDR2 SASEGT. CDR3 nucleotides: TGTGCCAGCAGTGAGAGTAGGAGGAACGGCGTGCAGTACTTC. Protein: CASSESRRNGVQYF.

The V gene is TRBV2, the J gene TRBJ2-2; TRBD1 or TRBD2 may be the D gene (5 bases each). The CDR3 length is 16 residues. V gave up 6 bases and J gave up 4 bases, with 18 bases separating them. Per the germline V gene, CDR1 is SNHLY and CDR2 is FYNNEI. CDR3 DNA: TGTGCCAGCAGCAAAGAGGGTTGGCAGGGCACCGGGGAGCTGTTTTTT. This translates into CASSKEGWQGTGELFF.

This clonotype has at least ten counts. This rearrangement joins TRBV10-3 to TRBJ1-4, with D unclear. V gave up 0 bases and J gave up 7 bases, with 18 bases separating them. This CDR3 is built from 17 residues. CDR1 ENHRY and CDR2 SYGVKD come from the germline V gene. Here the CDR3 DNA reads TGTGCCATCAGTGAGTCAAGTTTAGCGACCGCGGGTGAAAAACTGTTTTTT. Encoded protein: CAISESSLATAGEKLFF.

This clonotype has ten or more counts. This chain joins TRBV28 and TRBJ2-7, with D perhaps being TRBD1 or TRBD2 (6 bases each). From germline, CDR1 is MDHEN and CDR2 SYDVKM. This CDR3 contains 13 residues. The CDR3 sequence: CAGGAGAAREQYF. The CDR3 region has the DNA TGTGCAGGCGGGGCAGGGGCCGCCCGGGAGCAGTACTTC.

This clonotype occurred many times. The chain joins TRBV20-1 to TRBJ1-4, with 7 bases matching TRBD1. CDR3 length: 13 residues. Trimming at V came to 3 bases and at J to 11 bases, leaving 9 bases not matched to a gene. Germline CDR1 DFQATT, CDR2 SNEGSKA (reference sequence). The CDR3 bases are TGCAGTGCTAGTCCGGACAGGTGGGAGAAACTGTTTTTT. Translation gives CSASPDRWEKLFF.

The V and J genes are TRBV28 and TRBJ1-5; D ambiguous. The germline V and J ends were trimmed by 4 bases and 8 bases, with 9 bases remaining between them. Germline-derived CDR1 and CDR2 are MDHEN and SYDVKM. This CDR3 comprises 12 residues. Here the CDR3 reads CASSSPSEPQHF. The CDR3 region has the DNA TGTGCCAGCAGTTCCCCCTCGGAGCCCCAGCATTTT.

This clonotype was found many times. This sequence joins TRBV7-8 and TRBJ2-1; TRBD1 is a possible D gene (5 bases). Germline V lookup: CDR1 SGHVS, CDR2 FQNEAQ. V lost 2 bases and J 5 bases, leaving 19 bases between the germline ends. The CDR3 is 17 residues long. The CDR3 nucleotides are TGTGCCAGCAGCTTATATGGGGCGGCCTTTGGGAACAATGAGCAGTTCTTC. Translating it yields CASSLYGAAFGNNEQFF.

There are a few counts of this clonotype. This chain uses TRBV6-1 with TRBJ1-2; maybe TRBD1 (5 bases). Between the trimmed V and J ends, which lost 9 bases and 8 bases, there was a span of 13 bases. The CDR3 is 11 amino acids. Germline V lookup: CDR1 MNHNS, CDR2 SASEGT. CDR3 loop: CASGGTRGYTF. The CDR3 DNA follows: TGTGCCAGTGGAGGGACTAGGGGCTACACCTTC.

This clonotype was detected ten times or more. The chain combines TRBV2 with TRBJ2-3; 10 nucleotides align to TRBD2. This CDR3 comprises 14 residues. Germline V gene lookup returns CDR1 SNHLY and CDR2 FYNNEI. J gave up 4 bases and V 7 bases, and 5 bases lay outside the gene matches. This chain's CDR3 is CASTASGSPDTQYF. Here the CDR3 DNA reads TGTGCCAGCACGGCTAGCGGGAGCCCAGATACGCAGTATTTT. Full variable domain (outside the CDR3, taken from reference TRBV2 and TRBJ2-3): EPEVTQTPSHQVTQMGQEVILRCVPISNHLYFYWYRQILGQKVEFLVSFYNNEISEKSEIFDDQFSVERPDGSNFTLKIRSTKLEDSAMYFCASTASGSPDTQYFGPGTRLTVL.

This clonotype came up once. V gene TRBV7-2 combines with J gene TRBJ2-6, with 13 positions matching TRBD2. V shed 6 bases and J 2 bases; nucleotides not matched to a gene: 4. From germline, CDR1 is SGHTA and CDR2 FQGNSA. This CDR3 is 17 amino acids long. The CDR3 sequence: CASSKLAGGAGANVLTF. The CDR3 nucleotides are TGTGCCAGCAGTAAACTAGCGGGAGGGGCTGGGGCCAACGTCCTGACTTTC. Looking up the rest from reference TRBV7-2 and TRBJ2-6 gives the full variable domain: GAGVSQSPSNKVTEKGKDVELRCDPISGHTALYWYRQSLGQGLEFLIYFQGNSAPDKSGLPSDRFSAERTGGSVSTLTIQRTQQEDSAVYLCASSKLAGGAGANVLTFGAGSRLTVL.